The TCR beta chain described here comes from a study of neurological immune-mediated disorders. Study observations and caveats: It was HTLV-1-associated myelopathy that showed the most TCR clonal expansion, while multiple sclerosis showed the least, falling below healthy controls. Subjects shared no identical expanded-clone CDR3 amino acid sequences, suggesting private TCR-beta repertoires in all groups.

This clonotype was seen many times. No antigen is known for it. TCRdb called the 5' RACE reads again in MiXCR, with one record for every CDR3 protein. The data show 25,000 to 35,000 distinct CDR3 sequences, roughly 4.4% seen once. This CDR3 comprises 14 residues. The germline V gene encodes CDR1 SGHTA and CDR2 FQGNSA. The V end lost 8 bases, the J end lost 6 bases, and 19 bases lay between the germline ends. The unsorted libraries were made from 2 million PBMCs kept at -80 C. The sequence was collected from a man between 18 and 29 years old in good health. The chain couples TRBV7-2 to TRBJ1-1, with D perhaps matching TRBD1 (5 bases). Material: PBMCs. This CDR3 reads CASQGYGAGAEAFF. CDR3 nucleotide sequence: TGTGCCAGCCAAGGATATGGGGCCGGGGCTGAAGCTTTCTTT.